This T cell receptor beta chain was observed in a study of shared clonotypes between healthy human individuals. A few counts support this clone. V was trimmed by 2 bases and J by 4 bases, leaving 14 bases between them. The CDR3 length is 15 residues. Germline CDR1 and CDR2: MNHNS and SASEGT. On sorted subsets, replicate PCRs used about 0.2 ug DNA, or 27,000 or so T cell genomes. Source study methods: ImmunoSEQ gave junction-only sequences without quality scores, so filtering differed. Repertoires were generated with immunoSEQ multiplex PCR, while TCRdb's copy carries only in-frame clones and drops some. That table furnishes V, J and clone size, whereas the DNA furnished D and trimming. In the table there are roughly 1 million clones, around 82% of which are singletons.

What was sequenced was memory CD4+ T cells from PBMCs. The subset was: CD45RA-negative fraction. J is TRBJ1-1 and V is TRBV6-1; D might be TRBD1 (6 bases). This clonotype was obtained from a man aged 18 to 29 in good health. Some clones in this sample may be carry-over from other donors' samples. CDR3 loop: CASSENRAFGTEAFF. The CDR3 region has the DNA TGTGCCAGCAGTGAAAACAGGGCTTTCGGCACTGAAGCTTTCTTT.